This TCR beta chain is drawn from a study of T cells in Graves' hyperthyroidism and ophthalmopathy. In this sample, this clonotype turned up many times. As yet, its antigen is unknown. Amplification targeted TCR beta CDR3 regions from RNA transcripts. With the HTBI primer set, the TCR CDR3 went through a first round of RT-PCR. TCRdb reprocessed the multiplex PCR reads via MiXCR and lists one record per CDR3 protein. Of 250,000 or so distinct CDR3 sequences detected, 13% to 15% appear once; the ten largest clones hold 30%. Germline V gene lookup returns CDR1 LGHDT and CDR2 YNNKEL (reference sequence). This CDR3 spans 13 amino acids. Trimming left V 0 bases short and J 3 bases short, with 5 bases between. Notes on the study in general: Researchers report that a 13 V-J model separated ophthalmopathy from stable hyperthyroidism. Most clonotypes expanded in the thyroid (above 0.001) were also present in blood.

This receptor was identified in a woman aged 45-65 years with Graves' hyperthyroidism that later progressed to Graves' ophthalmopathy. V gene TRBV3-1 combines with J gene TRBJ2-5; D gene unclear. The sample was blood. CDR3 sequence reads: CASSQDVEETQYF. CDR3 nucleotides: TGTGCCAGCAGCCAAGATGTGGAAGAGACCCAGTACTTC.